What follows are 20 T cell receptor beta chains derived from one specimen sequenced in a study of regulatory T cells in long-lasting Graves disease. Time point in this sample: newly diagnosed GD, antithyroid drugs for less than 3 months. Construction of the TCR library relied on RNA isolated from PBMCs. Arm-PCR of CDR3 regions with iRepertoire HTBI primers generated TCR beta libraries. Each CDR3 protein gets one entry after TCRdb re-called the multiplex PCR reads with MiXCR. This repertoire shows about 360,000 distinct CDR3 sequences, around 15% found once; its top ten account for 20% to 25%. These data were also filed under a second study, of T cells in Graves' hyperthyroidism and ophthalmopathy.

The sample consisted of peripheral blood mononuclear cells (PBMCs), taken at new diagnosis, from a patient treated with antithyroid drugs. These receptor sequences come from a woman aged 18-30 years with Graves disease.

This clonotype was observed many times. The V gene is TRBV28, the J gene TRBJ2-5, with TRBD1 identical over 11 bases. Trimming cost V 5 bases and J 5 bases; bases outside gene matches: 4. The germline gives CDR1 MDHEN, CDR2 SYDVKM. The CDR3 spans 14 residues. CDR3 sequence: CASSEDRGRETQYF. DNA for the CDR3: TGTGCCAGCAGTGAGGACAGGGGGCGGGAGACCCAGTACTTC.

This clonotype was recorded many times. The chain has TRBV28 and TRBJ1-5, with a weak D call TRBD1 (5 bases). Germline-derived CDR1 and CDR2 are MDHEN and SYDVKM. Trimming took 10 bases from V and 3 from J, leaving 16 bases between them. This CDR3 region has 14 residues. The CDR3 coding sequence is TGTGCCACCTCCGATGGGGGGGACAATCAGCCCCAGCATTTT. Its protein is CATSDGGDNQPQHF. Full variable domain (missing parts from reference TRBV28 and TRBJ1-5): DVKVTQSSRYLVKRTGEKVFLECVQDMDHENMFWYRQDPGLGLRLIYFSYDVKMKEKGDIPEGYSVSREKKERFSLILESASTNQTSMYLCATSDGGDNQPQHFGDGTRLSIL.

This clonotype was observed at least ten times. The V call is TRBV5-1, the J call TRBJ2-3, with TRBD1 matching over 7 bases. V trimming: 3 bases; J trimming: 4 bases; junction bases outside the gene matches: 5. Germline assignment: CDR1 SGHRS and CDR2 YFSETQ. The CDR3 totals 14 residues. The CDR3 reads CASSSGQVPDTQYF. The CDR3 nucleotides read TGCGCCAGCAGCTCCGGACAGGTCCCAGATACGCAGTATTTT.

This clonotype was detected many times. J is TRBJ2-7 and V is TRBV13, with TRBD1 matching over 9 bases. The trim removed 4 bases at V and 3 bases at J, leaving 4 bases unmatched. Germline V gene sequence: CDR1 PRHDT, CDR2 FYEKMQ (reference sequence). The CDR3 consists of 14 residues. The DNA of the CDR3 is TGTGCCAGCAGCTCAGGACAGGGGTTCTACGAGCAGTACTTC. This sequence encodes CASSSGQGFYEQYF.

This clonotype was recorded at least ten times. V gene TRBV24-1 combines with J gene TRBJ2-3, with a possible D match to TRBD2 (5 bases). Trimming removed 3 bases from V and 1 base from J, with 13 bases in between. This CDR3 region has 16 residues. Germline assignment: CDR1 KGHDR and CDR2 SFDVKD. CDR3 in DNA: TGTGCCACCAGTGATGTGACCCTCGGGGGCACAGATACGCAGTATTTT. This encodes CATSDVTLGGTDTQYF.

In its sample, this clonotype was seen many times. The chain employs TRBV24-1 and TRBJ1-1; possibly TRBD1 for D (6 bases). Looked up from germline, CDR1 is KGHDR and CDR2 is SFDVKD. V was cut by 4 bases and J by 5 bases, with 13 bases left in between. The CDR3 sequence is 14 residues long. DNA of the CDR3: TGTGCCACCAGTGACTCGGGACACAGAACTGAAGCTTTCTTT. It codes for CATSDSGHRTEAFF.

This clonotype was observed at least ten times. The chain uses TRBV3-1 and TRBJ1-3; no reliable D call. The CDR3 runs to 15 residues. Trimming stripped 4 bases from V and 4 bases from J, with 14 bases between. Germline CDR1 reads LGHDT; CDR2 reads YNNKEL (reference sequence). Here the CDR3 DNA reads TGTGCCAGCAGCCCCTCCGGAAGGTTGGGAAACACCATATATTTT. It encodes CASSPSGRLGNTIYF.

The chain recombines TRBV5-1 with TRBJ2-1, with D possibly being TRBD2 (6 bases). Trimming removed 0 bases at V and 8 bases at J, with 18 bases between. The germline gives CDR1 SGHRS, CDR2 YFSETQ. The CDR3 is 16 amino acids. The CDR3 DNA sequence: TGCGCCAGCAGCTTGGGGGGAGGCTACCTCGGGGATGAGCAGTTCTTC. It codes for CASSLGGGYLGDEQFF. The entire variable domain, with the rest obtained from reference TRBV5-1 and TRBJ2-1, is as follows: KAGVTQTPRYLIKTRGQQVTLSCSPISGHRSVSWYQQTPGQGLQFLFEYFSETQRNKGNFPGRFSGRQFSNSRSEMNVSTLELGDSALYLCASSLGGGYLGDEQFFGPGTRLTVL.

This clonotype was detected many times. The V gene is TRBV11-2, the J gene TRBJ2-3; no clear D gene. CDR1 is SGHAT, CDR2 FQNNGV, per germline. The CDR3 runs 14 residues. V gave up 4 bases and J gave up 2 bases, with 10 bases separating them. The CDR3 sequence is CASSSEILTDTQYF. The CDR3 coding sequence is TGTGCCAGCAGCTCGGAAATCCTCACAGATACGCAGTATTTT. The full variable domain, with the rest looked up from reference TRBV11-2 and TRBJ2-3, is EAGVAQSPRYKIIEKRQSVAFWCNPISGHATLYWYQQILGQGPKLLIQFQNNGVVDDSQLPKDRFSAERLKGVDSTLKIQPAKLEDSAVYLCASSSEILTDTQYFGPGTRLTVL.

Ten or more counts support this clonotype. The chain links TRBV7-9 to TRBJ2-5, with D possibly matching TRBD2 (6 bases). Between the trimmed V and J ends, which lost 3 bases and 5 bases, there was a span of 13 bases. This CDR3 spans 14 amino acids. Germline V CDR1 and CDR2: SEHNR, FQNEAQ (reference sequence). The CDR3 coding sequence is TGTGCCAGCAGCTTCGGAGGGGTACAGGAGACCCAGTACTTC. Its protein is CASSFGGVQETQYF.

The rearrangement links TRBV5-1 to TRBJ2-3; perhaps TRBD1 as D (6 bases). Germline CDR1 SGHRS, CDR2 YFSETQ. V was trimmed by 0 bases and J by 8 bases, leaving 7 bases between them. CDR3 size: 12 residues. The chain's CDR3 is CASSLEGGTQYF. The CDR3, as DNA: TGCGCCAGCAGCTTGGAAGGGGGTACGCAGTATTTT.

This clonotype was found many times. This chain joins TRBV6-1 and TRBJ1-1, with 8 bases aligning to TRBD1. The CDR3 consists of 13 residues. Germline assignment: CDR1 MNHNS and CDR2 SASEGT. The junction had 2 bases not matched to a gene; V was cut back by 8 bases and J by 0 bases. Here the CDR3 DNA reads TGTGCCAGCGCGGGACAGGTGAACACTGAAGCTTTCTTT. Translated: CASAGQVNTEAFF.

This chain connects TRBV30 to TRBJ2-7; no clear D. Germline CDR1 and CDR2: GTSNPN and SVGIG (reference sequence). V lost 1 base to trimming and J lost 5 bases, with 3 bases between them. This CDR3 is 10 amino acids long. CDR3 coding DNA: TGTGCCTGGAGTGATGACGAGCAGTACTTC. Translating gives CAWSDDEQYF.

This sequence joins TRBV9 and TRBJ2-3; the D is unclear. This CDR3 has 14 residues. Per germline, CDR1 SGDLS and CDR2 YYNGEE. Deletions cut 0 bases from V and 0 bases from J, with 5 bases between. CDR3 nucleotides: TGTGCCAGCAGCGTAGAAGGGAGCACAGATACGCAGTATTTT. Its translation is CASSVEGSTDTQYF.

The chain is built from TRBV27 and TRBJ2-1; 10 nucleotides match TRBD1. J gave up 10 bases and V 5 bases, and 5 bases lay outside the gene matches. Germline CDR1 is MNHEY and CDR2 is SMNVEV (reference sequence). The CDR3 spans 13 residues. The CDR3 DNA sequence: TGTGCCAGCAGTCTGACAGGGGGCCGGGAGCAGTTCTTC. Amino acids: CASSLTGGREQFF.

This clonotype appeared a few times. The V and J genes are TRBV5-1 and TRBJ2-6; D is ambiguous. V lost 0 bases, J lost 2 bases, and 6 bases lay in between. The CDR3 covers 15 residues. The germline V gene encodes CDR1 SGHRS and CDR2 YFSETQ. The CDR3 sequence: CASSLEGPGANVLTF. As DNA, the CDR3 is TGCGCCAGCAGCTTGGAAGGACCTGGGGCCAACGTCCTGACTTTC.

This clonotype appeared many times. This rearrangement joins TRBV3-1 to TRBJ2-1; 7 bases fit TRBD2. Germline CDR1 is LGHDT and CDR2 is YNNKEL (reference sequence). This CDR3 spans 13 amino acids. Trimming took 8 bases from V and 8 from J; bases not matched to a gene: 9. The CDR3 sequence is CASGEGGADEQFF. CDR3 nucleotides: TGTGCCAGCGGGGAGGGAGGTGCGGATGAGCAGTTCTTC.

The V and J genes are TRBV24-1 and TRBJ2-3; D not resolved. There are 15 residues in the CDR3. Per the germline V gene, CDR1 is KGHDR and CDR2 is SFDVKD. The germline V and J ends were trimmed by 4 bases and 4 bases, with 14 bases remaining between them. Here the CDR3 DNA reads TGTGCCACCAGTGACGCCACCCCCGGCGCAGATACGCAGTATTTT. Amino acid sequence: CATSDATPGADTQYF.

This clonotype has at least ten counts. The chain couples TRBV10-3 to TRBJ2-7; D perhaps matches TRBD2 (5 bases). The CDR3 consists of 14 residues. Germline values: CDR1 ENHRY, CDR2 SYGVKD. V was shortened by 5 bases and J by 7 bases, with 18 bases between the two germline ends. CDR3 coding DNA: TGTGCCATCAGTATCTGGGCCGAGGGTGGTGAGCAGTACTTC. Translating gives CAISIWAEGGEQYF.

V gene TRBV4-1 combines with J gene TRBJ2-6; D unresolved. Deletions cut 1 base from V and 7 bases from J, with 11 bases between. Germline CDR1 and CDR2: MGHRA and YSYEKL. The CDR3 length is 15 residues. DNA of the CDR3: TGCGCCAGCAGCCAAGTCTTAGTTGGCGCCAACGTCCTGACTTTC. It translates to CASSQVLVGANVLTF.